This entry concerns a single TCR beta chain. As yet, its antigen is unknown. The data are from a study of cytomegalovirus exposure and HLA in healthy donors. Study background: Earlier, 150 million to 200 million T cells were analyzed, and more than 100 million unique TCR beta sequences were found among them.

This CDR3 is built from 14 residues. Between the trimmed V and J ends, which lost 1 base and 4 bases, there was a span of 10 bases. CDR1 and CDR2 from the germline V gene are LNHDA and SQIVND (reference sequence). Study-wide results and limits: Reports state that TCR beta sequences accurately predicted most subjects' HLA-A and HLA-B alleles. A later analysis found TCR association rates differed by HLA locus, highest for DRB1 and lowest for HLA-C. In vitro checks showed that a few CMV-associated chains really do target CMV antigens.

13 Jbeta primers and 60 Vbeta primers were used for the PCR. Sequencing used immunoSEQ multiplex PCR; TCRdb keeps in-frame clones, though not all of them. In the table there are about 170,000 clones, over 80% of which are singletons. Sequencing was carried out using PBMCs. V usage is TRBV19 and J usage is TRBJ1-1; D may be TRBD1 (6 bases). The receptor comes from a woman aged 45-60 years in good health and CMV-seropositive. The chain's CDR3 is CASSIGQVSTEAFF. CDR3 coding DNA: TGTGCCAGTAGTATAGGACAGGTAAGCACTGAAGCTTTCTTT.